This T cell receptor (beta chain) was identified during a study of T cells in Graves' hyperthyroidism and ophthalmopathy. Background on the study: The authors collected peripheral blood at initial diagnosis, before any treatment.

Trimming shortened V by 1 base and J by 9 bases, and 7 bases separated the two germline ends. This CDR3 is 12 amino acids long. From germline, CDR1 is SGHNT and CDR2 YENEEA. This clonotype has ten or more counts. What it recognizes is unknown. Hyperthyroidism was newly diagnosed in patients aged 18 to 65 (duration under 2 months). Exclusion of patients followed from uncontrolled infection, other autoimmune disease, pregnancy or lactation. RNA transcripts served as the template for amplifying TCR beta CDR3 regions. The TCR CDR3 first-round RT-PCR relied on the HTBI primer set. One entry per CDR3 protein results from TCRdb running MiXCR on the multiplex PCR reads. The sample includes roughly 740,000 distinct CDR3 sequences, about 17% seen only once; the top ten take around 7.7%. Whole-study findings and limits: The model identified upcoming ophthalmopathy a median roughly 6.5 months ahead of onset.

The source material was blood. This receptor was taken from a young man with Graves' hyperthyroidism. The rearrangement uses TRBV11-3 and TRBJ2-1; unclear D gene. This CDR3 is CASSLGSREQFF. The CDR3 DNA is TGTGCCAGCAGCTTAGGGTCCCGTGAGCAGTTCTTC.